The entry below gives a single T cell receptor beta chain sequence along with its context. Diagnoses rested on clinical symptoms, serum thyroxine and TRAb, thyroid ultrasound and orbital computed tomography. It was around 11 ml of fresh peripheral blood that supplied the PBMCs. The data originate from a study of T cells in Graves' hyperthyroidism and ophthalmopathy. Study summary: Peripheral blood draws took place at initial diagnosis, ahead of any treatment.

J gave up 5 bases and V 4 bases, and 12 bases lay outside the gene matches. The germline gives CDR1 ENHRY, CDR2 SYGVKD. The CDR3 totals 16 residues. TCR beta CDR3 regions were amplified from RNA transcripts. In the first-round RT-PCR of the TCR CDR3, the HTBI primer set was used. One entry per CDR3 protein, called by TCRdb with MiXCR from the multiplex PCR reads. The sample includes roughly 250,000 distinct CDR3 sequences, 22% of them seen just once. Sequenced: blood. The chain links TRBV10-3 to TRBJ2-7, with 9 bases fitting TRBD2. This sequence was found in a man in his thirties or forties with Graves' ophthalmopathy. The chain's CDR3 is CAISVRGRGAEDEQYF. The DNA for the CDR3 is TGTGCCATCAGTGTCCGCGGGAGGGGTGCTGAGGACGAGCAGTACTTC.